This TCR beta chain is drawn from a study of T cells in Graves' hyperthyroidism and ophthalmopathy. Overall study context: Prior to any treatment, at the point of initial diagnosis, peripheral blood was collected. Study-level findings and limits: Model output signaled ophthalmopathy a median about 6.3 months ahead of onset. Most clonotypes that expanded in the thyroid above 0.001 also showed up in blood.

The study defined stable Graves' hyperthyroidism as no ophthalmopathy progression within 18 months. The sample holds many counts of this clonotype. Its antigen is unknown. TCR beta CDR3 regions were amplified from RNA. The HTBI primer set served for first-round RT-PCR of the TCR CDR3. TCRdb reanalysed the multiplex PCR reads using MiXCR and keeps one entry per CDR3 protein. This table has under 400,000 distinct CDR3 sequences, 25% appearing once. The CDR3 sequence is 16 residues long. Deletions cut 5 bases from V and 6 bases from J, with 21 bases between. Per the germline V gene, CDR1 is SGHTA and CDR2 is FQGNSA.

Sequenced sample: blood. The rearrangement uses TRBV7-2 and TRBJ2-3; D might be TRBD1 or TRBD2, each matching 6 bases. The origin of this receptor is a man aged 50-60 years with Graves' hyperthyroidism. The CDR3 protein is CASSERLPGEVDTQYF. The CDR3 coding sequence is TGTGCCAGCAGCGAAAGACTACCAGGGGAGGTGGATACGCAGTATTTT. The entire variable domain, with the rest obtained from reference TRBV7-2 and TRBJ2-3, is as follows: GAGVSQSPSNKVTEKGKDVELRCDPISGHTALYWYRQSLGQGLEFLIYFQGNSAPDKSGLPSDRFSAERTGGSVSTLTIQRTQQEDSAVYLCASSERLPGEVDTQYFGPGTRLTVL.